The T cell receptor (beta chain) described here comes from a study of blood T cell repertoires in COVID-19. On the study more broadly: Sites across the United States, Italy and Spain contributed samples from acute and convalescent COVID-19. Sample material is recorded as cDNA or gDNA derived from T cells, B-cell-depleted T cells, or PBMCs.

Original analysis: Estimates of nucleated cell counts were drawn from the amplification of reference gene primers. Method: immunoSEQ multiplex PCR; TCRdb's copy keeps in-frame clones and lacks some. That table supplies the V and J calls and clone size; D and trimming were determined from the DNA. This table has approximately 250,000 clones, approximately 90% appearing once. In this sample, this clone turned up once. Cohorts were determined from participant-reported clinical history. The V segment lost 5 bases and the J segment 4 bases; nucleotides outside the gene matches: 12. The CDR3 length is 17 residues. The V gene's germline CDR1 is LNHDA and CDR2 SQIVND (reference sequence).

What was sequenced was PBMCs or T cells enriched from blood (not recorded which). This chain uses TRBV19 with TRBJ2-1, with 9 bases identical to TRBD2. The sequence came from a woman in her 40s with acute COVID-19. CDR3 nucleotide sequence: TGTGCCAGTAGTCCTACGATGGCGGGAGGGCCGTACAATGAGCAGTTCTTC. It yields the protein CASSPTMAGGPYNEQFF.